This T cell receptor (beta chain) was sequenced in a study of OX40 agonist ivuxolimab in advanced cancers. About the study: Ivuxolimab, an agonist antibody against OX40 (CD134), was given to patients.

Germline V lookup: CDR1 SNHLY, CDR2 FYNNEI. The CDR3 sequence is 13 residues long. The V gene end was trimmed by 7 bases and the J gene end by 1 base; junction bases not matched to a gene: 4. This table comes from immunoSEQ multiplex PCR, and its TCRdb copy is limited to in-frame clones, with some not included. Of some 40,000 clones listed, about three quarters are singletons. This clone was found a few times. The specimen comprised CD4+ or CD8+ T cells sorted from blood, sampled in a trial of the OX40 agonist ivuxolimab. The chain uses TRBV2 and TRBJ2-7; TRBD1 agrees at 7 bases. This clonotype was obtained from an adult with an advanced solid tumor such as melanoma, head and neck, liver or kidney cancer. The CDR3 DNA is TGTGCCAGCATGCCGACAGGGTCCTACGAGCAGTACTTC. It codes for CASMPTGSYEQYF. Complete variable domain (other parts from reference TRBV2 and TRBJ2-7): EPEVTQTPSHQVTQMGQEVILRCVPISNHLYFYWYRQILGQKVEFLVSFYNNEISEKSEIFDDQFSVERPDGSNFTLKIRSTKLEDSAMYFCASMPTGSYEQYFGPGTRLTVT.